This T cell receptor beta chain emerged from a study of blood T cell repertoires in COVID-19. As for the study in general: Samples of COVID-19 (acute and convalescent) were obtained from the United States, Italy and Spain.

Libraries were prepared by immunoSEQ multiplex PCR; TCRdb keeps only in-frame clonotypes and omits some of them. Seen here are 200,000 to 250,000 clones, roughly 80% observed once, and the top ten hold about 4.6%. Assignments of participants to cohorts depended upon their own reported clinical history. The length of the CDR3 is 14 residues. With 3 bases clipped from V and 5 bases from J, the junction kept 2 bases outside the gene matches. CDR1 is SNHLY, CDR2 FYNNEI, per germline. The sample consisted of PBMCs or T cells enriched from blood (not recorded which). This sequence was found in a woman aged 45-60 years who had been exposed to COVID-19. The rearrangement links TRBV2 to TRBJ2-3, with 10 bases that match TRBD2. The DNA for the CDR3 is TGTGCCAGCAGTGACAGCGGGGGGGGAGATACGCAGTATTTT. Its protein product is CASSDSGGGDTQYF.